This T cell receptor beta chain is drawn from a study of OX40 agonist ivuxolimab in advanced cancers. Across the study: Enrolled patients in dose escalation had cancers that were hepatocellular carcinoma, melanoma, renal cell or head and neck cancer. Under the entry rules, prior anti-PD-1, anti-PD-L1 or anti-CTLA-4 therapy was allowed, and 35% to 40% had some.

Notes on this clone: What it binds is unknown.

The CDR3 sequence is 13 residues long. Between the trimmed V and J ends, which lost 7 bases and 9 bases, there was a span of 17 bases. The germline V gene encodes CDR1 SGHRS and CDR2 YFSETQ. TCRdb's table, derived via immunoSEQ multiplex PCR, lists solely in-frame clones and lacks some. In the table there are tens of thousands of clones, 75% to 95% of which are singletons. General study points: Clonal expansion from baseline to week 6 occurred in both CD4+ and CD8+ T cells.

The source was CD4+ or CD8+ T cells sorted from blood, collected in a trial of the OX40 agonist ivuxolimab. J is TRBJ2-4 and V is TRBV5-1; perhaps TRBD2 as D (6 bases). This TCR came from an adult with an advanced solid tumor such as melanoma, head and neck, liver or kidney cancer. The CDR3 DNA sequence: TGCGCCAGCGGGTTATCTAGCGTAGCCATTCAGTACTTC. Translated, it gives CASGLSSVAIQYF.